The rows below give T cell receptor beta chains drawn from one sample of a study of blood T cell repertoires in COVID-19. Sequenced by immunoSEQ multiplex PCR; TCRdb stores in-frame clones only, minus some. The table lists around 300,000 clones, around four fifths of them singletons. Source material: peripheral blood. These receptors came from a man aged 30-40 years with active or convalescent COVID-19. CDR3s include the opening cysteine and the closing phenylalanine or tryptophan. D genes are given only for firm matches. Size values are once, few and many counts, or a class for expanded clones, and some rows have none.

clone_size: -; v_call: TRBV27; d_call: -; j_call: TRBJ1-5; cdr3_aa: CASNPTSTGLNQPQHF; cdr3_nt: TGTGCCAGCAACCCCACTTCAACGGGACTCAATCAGCCCCAGCATTTT
clone_size: -; v_call: TRBV9; d_call: -; j_call: TRBJ2-7; cdr3_aa: CASSVVEGTGEQYF; cdr3_nt: TGTGCCAGCAGCGTAGTGGAGGGGACTGGCGAGCAGTACTTC
clone_size: -; v_call: TRBV28; d_call: -; j_call: TRBJ2-7; cdr3_aa: CASRPPGQGLREQYF; cdr3_nt: TGTGCCAGCAGGCCTCCAGGACAGGGACTACGGGAGCAGTACTTC
clone_size: -; v_call: TRBV4-3; d_call: -; j_call: TRBJ2-5; cdr3_aa: CASSQGGSSRTVDETQYF; cdr3_nt: TGCGCCAGCAGTCAAGGGGGGAGCTCAAGGACAGTAGATGAGACCCAGTACTTC
clone_size: -; v_call: TRBV11-3; d_call: -; j_call: TRBJ2-3; cdr3_aa: CASSLHTDTQYF; cdr3_nt: TGTGCCAGCAGCTTACACACAGATACGCAGTATTTT
clone_size: -; v_call: TRBV20-1; d_call: TRBD2; j_call: TRBJ2-5; cdr3_aa: CSAIAGETQYF; cdr3_nt: TGCAGTGCCATAGCGGGAGAGACCCAGTACTTC
clone_size: -; v_call: TRBV27; d_call: TRBD1; j_call: TRBJ1-4; cdr3_aa: CASSRQGIGEKLFF; cdr3_nt: TGTGCCAGCAGTAGACAGGGTATCGGTGAAAAACTGTTTTTT
clone_size: -; v_call: TRBV28; d_call: -; j_call: TRBJ1-5; cdr3_aa: CASSTPPISNQPQHF; cdr3_nt: TGTGCCAGCAGTACTCCCCCGATTAGCAATCAGCCCCAGCATTTT
clone_size: -; v_call: TRBV6-5; d_call: -; j_call: TRBJ1-4; cdr3_aa: CATTGWVGEKLFF; cdr3_nt: TGTGCCACTACAGGGTGGGTGGGCGAAAAACTGTTTTTT
clone_size: -; v_call: TRBV6-6; d_call: -; j_call: TRBJ1-2; cdr3_aa: CASTEIGDYTF; cdr3_nt: TGTGCCAGCACCGAAATAGGAGACTACACCTTC
clone_size: -; v_call: TRBV30; d_call: -; j_call: TRBJ1-4; cdr3_aa: CASQRTGVDEKLFF; cdr3_nt: TGTGCCTCACAACGTACGGGGGTTGATGAAAAACTGTTTTTT
clone_size: once; v_call: TRBV30; d_call: -; j_call: TRBJ2-1; cdr3_aa: CAWVGQREQFF; cdr3_nt: TGTGCCTGGGTGGGGCAAAGGGAGCAGTTCTTC
clone_size: once; v_call: TRBV28; d_call: TRBD1; j_call: TRBJ1-4; cdr3_aa: CASRTAGGTNEKLFF; cdr3_nt: TGTGCCAGCAGAACTGCAGGGGGAACTAATGAAAAACTGTTTTTT
clone_size: -; v_call: TRBV4-2; d_call: TRBD1; j_call: TRBJ2-3; cdr3_aa: CASSQSRTGVGDTQYF; cdr3_nt: TGTGCCAGCAGCCAATCCCGGACAGGGGTGGGAGATACGCAGTATTTT
clone_size: -; v_call: TRBV19; d_call: -; j_call: TRBJ2-1; cdr3_aa: CASSSRTASSYNEQFF; cdr3_nt: TGTGCCAGTAGTTCCCGGACTGCTAGCTCCTACAATGAGCAGTTCTTC
clone_size: -; v_call: TRBV7-3; d_call: TRBD1; j_call: TRBJ2-2; cdr3_aa: CASSFYPRQGANTGELFF; cdr3_nt: TGTGCCAGCAGCTTCTACCCCCGACAGGGGGCAAACACCGGGGAGCTGTTTTTT
clone_size: -; v_call: TRBV6-5; d_call: -; j_call: TRBJ2-7; cdr3_aa: CASSAGQQGYEQYF; cdr3_nt: TGTGCCAGCAGCGCGGGACAGCAAGGCTACGAGCAGTACTTC
clone_size: once; v_call: TRBV9; d_call: TRBD1; j_call: TRBJ1-1; cdr3_aa: CASSVTGQSATEAFF; cdr3_nt: TGTGCCAGCAGCGTCACGGGACAGTCGGCCACTGAAGCTTTCTTT
clone_size: -; v_call: TRBV15; d_call: -; j_call: TRBJ1-5; cdr3_aa: CATSRDLYRGNQPQHF; cdr3_nt: TGTGCCACCAGCAGAGATTTGTATCGGGGCAATCAGCCCCAGCATTTT
clone_size: -; v_call: TRBV7-2; d_call: -; j_call: TRBJ2-7; cdr3_aa: CASGLSYEQYF; cdr3_nt: TGTGCCAGCGGCCTTTCCTACGAGCAGTACTTC
clone_size: -; v_call: TRBV6-5; d_call: -; j_call: TRBJ1-4; cdr3_aa: CASRGPGGEKLFF; cdr3_nt: TGTGCCAGCAGAGGCCCCGGGGGGGAAAAACTGTTTTTT
clone_size: -; v_call: TRBV5-4; d_call: TRBD1; j_call: TRBJ2-7; cdr3_aa: CASSAVGQGAYEQYF; cdr3_nt: TGTGCCAGCAGCGCCGTGGGACAGGGGGCCTACGAGCAGTACTTC
clone_size: -; v_call: TRBV7-2; d_call: -; j_call: TRBJ2-1; cdr3_aa: CASSSLEGNEQFF; cdr3_nt: TGTGCCAGCAGCTCCCTTGAGGGCAATGAGCAGTTCTTC
clone_size: -; v_call: TRBV15; d_call: -; j_call: TRBJ2-4; cdr3_aa: CATSRATVGGYIQYF; cdr3_nt: TGTGCCACCAGCAGAGCCACAGTGGGTGGATACATTCAGTACTTC
clone_size: -; v_call: TRBV3-1/TRBV3-2; d_call: TRBD2; j_call: TRBJ2-7; cdr3_aa: CASSQFLGGTYEQYF; cdr3_nt: TGTGCCAGCAGCCAATTCCTCGGGGGGACTTACGAGCAGTACTTC
clone_size: -; v_call: TRBV5-5; d_call: TRBD1; j_call: TRBJ1-2; cdr3_aa: CASRPTSGTGRYGYTF; cdr3_nt: TGTGCCAGCAGGCCAACCTCCGGGACAGGGCGTTATGGCTACACCTTC
clone_size: -; v_call: TRBV9; d_call: TRBD1; j_call: TRBJ2-7; cdr3_aa: CASSVGGTGSNEQYF; cdr3_nt: TGTGCCAGCAGCGTAGGAGGGACAGGGTCCAACGAGCAGTACTTC
clone_size: -; v_call: TRBV2; d_call: -; j_call: TRBJ2-7; cdr3_aa: CASKAAATLYEQYF; cdr3_nt: TGTGCCAGCAAAGCGGCGGCTACCCTCTACGAGCAGTACTTC
clone_size: -; v_call: TRBV19; d_call: -; j_call: TRBJ1-3; cdr3_aa: CASDTRGNGNTIYF; cdr3_nt: TGTGCCAGTGATACGCGGGGAAATGGAAACACCATATATTTT
clone_size: -; v_call: TRBV9; d_call: -; j_call: TRBJ2-5; cdr3_aa: CASSVEGQGETQYF; cdr3_nt: TGTGCCAGCAGCGTAGAAGGGCAGGGTGAGACCCAGTACTTC
clone_size: -; v_call: TRBV11-3; d_call: -; j_call: TRBJ1-4; cdr3_aa: CASSLDSERQLFF; cdr3_nt: TGTGCCAGCAGCTTAGATTCGGAGCGACAGTTGTTTTTT
clone_size: -; v_call: TRBV7-6; d_call: TRBD2; j_call: TRBJ2-3; cdr3_aa: CASSSELAGEIDTQYF; cdr3_nt: TGTGCCAGCAGCTCCGAACTAGCGGGAGAAATAGATACGCAGTATTTT
clone_size: -; v_call: TRBV3-1/TRBV3-2; d_call: TRBD1; j_call: TRBJ2-7; cdr3_aa: CASSLTGTGVNDF; cdr3_nt: TGTGCCAGCAGCCTGACCGGGACAGGGGTCAACGACTTC
clone_size: -; v_call: TRBV18; d_call: TRBD2; j_call: TRBJ2-1; cdr3_aa: CASSTSGGSYNEQFF; cdr3_nt: TGTGCCAGCTCAACTAGCGGGGGCTCCTACAATGAGCAGTTCTTC
clone_size: -; v_call: TRBV29-1; d_call: -; j_call: TRBJ1-5; cdr3_aa: CSAQRGSGQPQHF; cdr3_nt: TGCAGCGCCCAAAGGGGGTCGGGGCAGCCCCAGCATTTT
clone_size: -; v_call: TRBV9; d_call: -; j_call: TRBJ1-6; cdr3_aa: CASSARGNSPLHF; cdr3_nt: TGTGCCAGCAGCGCCAGAGGAAATTCACCCCTCCACTTT
clone_size: -; v_call: TRBV7-2; d_call: TRBD2; j_call: TRBJ2-3; cdr3_aa: CASSLEAGRPTDTQYF; cdr3_nt: TGTGCCAGCAGCTTAGAAGCGGGGCGCCCCACAGATACGCAGTATTTT
clone_size: -; v_call: TRBV7-8; d_call: -; j_call: TRBJ2-7; cdr3_aa: CASSQNQYEQYF; cdr3_nt: TGTGCCAGCAGCCAAAATCAATACGAGCAGTACTTC
clone_size: once; v_call: TRBV2; d_call: TRBD1; j_call: TRBJ1-2; cdr3_aa: CASSEWDRGYGYTF; cdr3_nt: TGTGCCAGCAGTGAATGGGACAGGGGTTATGGCTACACCTTC
clone_size: -; v_call: TRBV6-2/TRBV6-3; d_call: -; j_call: TRBJ2-2; cdr3_aa: CASSPPYGARELFF; cdr3_nt: TGTGCCAGCAGTCCCCCCTATGGGGCGCGGGAGCTGTTTTTT
clone_size: once; v_call: TRBV27; d_call: -; j_call: TRBJ2-5; cdr3_aa: CASSSDLKETQYF; cdr3_nt: TGTGCCAGCAGTTCGGACTTGAAAGAGACCCAGTACTTC
clone_size: -; v_call: TRBV5-1; d_call: TRBD2; j_call: TRBJ2-3; cdr3_aa: CASSFGGGTRRDTQYF; cdr3_nt: TGCGCCAGCAGCTTCGGCGGGGGGACCCGAAGGGATACGCAGTATTTT
clone_size: -; v_call: TRBV7-6; d_call: TRBD1; j_call: TRBJ1-5; cdr3_aa: CASSPGGGDQPQHF; cdr3_nt: TGTGCCAGCAGCCCAGGGGGCGGGGATCAGCCCCAGCATTTT
clone_size: -; v_call: TRBV4-2; d_call: TRBD2; j_call: TRBJ2-5; cdr3_aa: CASSRALTSGQETQYF; cdr3_nt: TGTGCCAGCAGCCGCGCCCTAACTAGCGGCCAAGAGACCCAGTACTTC
clone_size: -; v_call: TRBV7-2; d_call: TRBD2; j_call: TRBJ2-3; cdr3_aa: CASTVVWSGNGDTQYF; cdr3_nt: TGTGCCAGCACCGTCGTTTGGAGCGGGAATGGAGATACGCAGTATTTT
clone_size: once; v_call: TRBV5-6; d_call: -; j_call: TRBJ1-2; cdr3_aa: CASSLPTDAGYTF; cdr3_nt: TGTGCCAGCAGCTTGCCGACAGATGCTGGCTACACCTTC
clone_size: -; v_call: TRBV6-2/TRBV6-3; d_call: TRBD2; j_call: TRBJ2-1; cdr3_aa: CASSAFLLAGGQFF; cdr3_nt: TGTGCCAGCAGCGCATTCCTCCTAGCGGGAGGCCAGTTCTTC
clone_size: -; v_call: TRBV19; d_call: -; j_call: TRBJ1-2; cdr3_aa: CASSEIRGEDYGYTF; cdr3_nt: TGTGCCAGTAGTGAAATTCGAGGGGAGGACTATGGCTACACCTTC
clone_size: -; v_call: TRBV27; d_call: TRBD2; j_call: TRBJ2-1; cdr3_aa: CASSLSWTSGYNEQFF; cdr3_nt: TGTGCCAGCAGTTTATCGTGGACTAGCGGCTACAATGAGCAGTTCTTC
clone_size: -; v_call: TRBV7-9; d_call: TRBD1; j_call: TRBJ1-3; cdr3_aa: CASSFQGGSGNTIYF; cdr3_nt: TGTGCCAGCAGCTTCCAGGGGGGATCTGGAAACACCATATATTTT
clone_size: -; v_call: TRBV4-3; d_call: TRBD2; j_call: TRBJ2-7; cdr3_aa: CASSQDPSGPSYEQYF; cdr3_nt: TGCGCCAGCAGCCAAGATCCTAGCGGACCTTCCTACGAGCAGTACTTC
clone_size: -; v_call: TRBV3-1/TRBV3-2; d_call: TRBD2; j_call: TRBJ2-7; cdr3_aa: CASSQGLAGAVSYEQYF; cdr3_nt: TGTGCCAGCAGCCAAGGGTTAGCGGGAGCAGTATCCTACGAGCAGTACTTC
clone_size: few; v_call: TRBV7-2; d_call: TRBD1; j_call: TRBJ1-2; cdr3_aa: CASTPGGDRAYGYTF; cdr3_nt: TGTGCCAGCACCCCGGGCGGGGACAGGGCCTATGGCTACACCTTC
clone_size: few; v_call: TRBV19; d_call: -; j_call: TRBJ2-3; cdr3_aa: CASSIATSDTQYF; cdr3_nt: TGTGCCAGTAGTATAGCAACTAGCGATACGCAGTATTTT
clone_size: -; v_call: TRBV12-5; d_call: TRBD1; j_call: TRBJ1-5; cdr3_aa: CASGLDYGQGRRQPQHF; cdr3_nt: TGTGCTAGTGGTTTGGACTATGGACAGGGAAGAAGACAGCCCCAGCATTTT
clone_size: -; v_call: TRBV3-1/TRBV3-2; d_call: -; j_call: TRBJ2-3; cdr3_aa: CASRRTAGTTTDTQYF; cdr3_nt: TGTGCCAGCAGGCGTACGGCGGGGACGACCACAGATACGCAGTATTTT
clone_size: -; v_call: TRBV19; d_call: -; j_call: TRBJ1-1; cdr3_aa: CASSMGGIAAFF; cdr3_nt: TGTGCCAGTAGTATGGGGGGGATCGCGGCTTTCTTT
clone_size: -; v_call: TRBV6-5; d_call: -; j_call: TRBJ2-1; cdr3_aa: CASSYSRGTINEQFF; cdr3_nt: TGTGCCAGCAGTTATTCACGGGGGACGATAAATGAGCAGTTCTTC